This passage covers 26 T cell receptor beta chains from one sample sequenced in a study of naive and memory T cell subsets. Reverse transcription of blood and skin TCR RNA was primed at alpha and beta constant regions. One entry per CDR3 protein results from TCRdb running MiXCR on the 5' RACE reads. The repertoire includes approximately 27,000 distinct CDR3 sequences, 20% to 25% of them detected once, and around 1.9% sits in the top ten. RNA was extracted from 2.5 ml of whole blood of healthy adults. The receptors were gathered from a female donor in good health.

The chain joins TRBV6-5 to TRBJ1-3; D is perhaps TRBD1 (5 bases). From germline, CDR1 is MNHEY and CDR2 SVGAGI. Trimming took off 0 bases at V and 3 bases at J, with 12 bases between the two ends. The CDR3 has 16 amino acids. CDR3 protein: CASSYSGPWDGNTIYF. CDR3 DNA: TGTGCCAGCAGTTACTCGGGGCCGTGGGATGGAAACACCATATATTTT.

There are a few counts of this clonotype. The rearrangement joins TRBV20-1 to TRBJ1-1, with 7 bases matching TRBD1. With V trimmed by 6 bases and J by 3 bases, 28 bases remained unmatched. The CDR3 contains 20 residues. Germline V gene lookup returns CDR1 DFQATT and CDR2 SNEGSKA (reference sequence). The DNA for the CDR3 is TGCAGTGCCTCGTTCTGGGGGAACAGGGGCCTGGGCTTAGTTGACACTGAAGCTTTCTTT. Residues: CSASFWGNRGLGLVDTEAFF.

This chain joins TRBV29-1 and TRBJ2-1, with 12 bases matching TRBD1. Germline values: CDR1 SQVTM, CDR2 ANQGSEA. CDR3 length: 15 amino acids. V was clipped by 7 bases and J by 4 bases; unmatched bases: 8. The CDR3: CSAGPGQGAYNEQFF. CDR3 coding DNA: TGCAGCGCCGGGCCGGGACAGGGGGCTTACAATGAGCAGTTCTTC.

This clonotype was detected many times. This chain joins TRBV20-1 and TRBJ1-4, with TRBD1 as a possible D gene (5 bases). V lost 4 bases and J 7 bases, leaving 16 bases between the germline ends. The germline V gene has CDR1 DFQATT and CDR2 SNEGSKA (reference sequence). This CDR3 has 14 residues. The CDR3 bases are TGCAGTGCTATCATGGCAGGGTCAGGTGAAAAACTGTTTTTT. Translation gives CSAIMAGSGEKLFF.

The sample holds many counts of this clonotype. At one boundary the junction diverges from the germline segment, which might be a read error. The chain recombines TRBV6-6 with TRBJ2-7; 7 bases line up with TRBD1. This CDR3 has 14 amino acids. Germline CDR1 is MNHNY and CDR2 is SVGAGI (reference sequence). CDR3 region: CASSHSEGAHEQYF. The CDR3 DNA reads TGTGCCAGCAGTCACTCTGAGGGGGCCCACGAGCAGTACTTC.

The chain has TRBV10-3 and TRBJ2-1, with TRBD2 as a possible D gene (6 bases). Germline loops: CDR1 ENHRY, CDR2 SYGVKD. The length of the CDR3 is 11 residues. Trimming pared 2 bases from V and 12 bases from J, leaving 8 bases between. The CDR3 reads CAISERGWQFF. CDR3 in DNA: TGTGCCATCAGTGAGCGGGGGTGGCAGTTCTTC.

The genes are TRBV7-9 and TRBJ2-1, with a tentative D call TRBD2 (5 bases). V shed 11 bases and J shed 10 bases, with 9 bases lying between them. CDR3 length: 9 residues. Germline loops: CDR1 SEHNR, CDR2 FQNEAQ (reference sequence). CDR3 sequence: CASSGEQFF. For the CDR3, the DNA is TGTGCCTCATCGGGGGAGCAGTTCTTC.

Relative to its sample, this clonotype is medium-sized. CDR3 DNA: TGTGCCAGCAGCCAGGGCCCAACAGATACGCAGTATTTT. Amino acids: CASSQGPTDTQYF. This chain uses TRBV13 with TRBJ2-3; TRBD1 might be the D (5 bases). The germline CDR1 and CDR2 sequences are PRHDT and FYEKMQ (reference sequence). The V end lost 5 bases, the J end lost 3 bases, and 9 bases lay between the germline ends. The CDR3 spans 13 residues.

This clonotype has at least ten counts. V gene TRBV10-2 combines with J gene TRBJ2-7, with TRBD2 identical over 10 bases. The trim removed 7 bases at V and 2 bases at J, leaving 5 bases unmatched. The CDR3 loop spans 14 amino acids. Germline-derived CDR1 and CDR2 are WSHSY and SAAADI. The CDR3 is CASTRLAGAYEQYF. The CDR3 DNA is TGCGCCAGCACCCGACTAGCGGGTGCCTACGAGCAGTACTTC.

This clonotype has only a few counts. One end of the junction varies from germline; a read error may be responsible. The chain combines TRBV20-1 with TRBJ2-7; 11 bases are shared with TRBD2. The CDR3 runs to 14 residues. Germline V gives CDR1 DFQATT, CDR2 SNEGSKA (reference sequence). In nucleotides, the CDR3 is TGCAGTGCTAGAGTCCCGGCGCTAGCGGGAGGAGTGCACTTC. Protein sequence: CSARVPALAGGVHF.

This clonotype was observed many times. The chain combines TRBV19 with TRBJ2-7; tentatively, D is TRBD1 or TRBD2 (5 bases each). V lost 3 bases and J 9 bases, leaving 12 bases between the germline ends. Per germline, CDR1 LNHDA and CDR2 SQIVND (reference sequence). CDR3 length equals 12 residues. CDR3 sequence reads: CASSIERGPQYF. The CDR3, as DNA: TGTGCCAGTAGTATCGAGAGGGGCCCGCAGTACTTC.

This clonotype came up a few times. The chain employs TRBV7-2 and TRBJ1-4, with 10 nucleotides matching TRBD1. V lost 6 bases and J lost 7; bases outside the gene matches: 5. In germline, CDR1 is SGHTA, CDR2 FQGNSA. The CDR3 covers 14 residues. The CDR3 reads CASRRTGGGEKLFF. The CDR3 DNA follows: TGTGCCAGCAGGCGGACAGGGGGAGGTGAAAAACTGTTTTTT. The complete variable domain, with remaining parts taken from reference TRBV7-2 and TRBJ1-4, reads GAGVSQSPSNKVTEKGKDVELRCDPISGHTALYWYRQSLGQGLEFLIYFQGNSAPDKSGLPSDRFSAERTGGSVSTLTIQRTQQEDSAVYLCASRRTGGGEKLFFGSGTQLSVL.

The rearrangement links TRBV5-1 to TRBJ2-2; D is unresolved. Trimming removed 2 bases from V and 2 bases from J, with 13 bases in between. In germline, CDR1 is SGHRS, CDR2 YFSETQ. The length of the CDR3 is 16 residues. The CDR3 sequence: CASSFGPPRNTGELFF. In DNA form, the CDR3 reads TGCGCCAGCAGCTTCGGGCCGCCTCGAAACACCGGGGAGCTGTTTTTT.

This clonotype occurred a few times. The J gene is TRBJ2-7, the V gene TRBV27, with 7 bases matching TRBD1. Germline V CDR1 and CDR2: MNHEY, SMNVEV (reference sequence). The ends lost 4 bases at V and 5 bases at J; junction bases unmatched: 5. The CDR3 loop spans 13 amino acids. The DNA for the CDR3 is TGTGCCAGCAGTTCCGCGACAGGGAACGAGCAGTACTTC. Amino acid sequence: CASSSATGNEQYF.

This chain connects TRBV7-6 to TRBJ2-7, with D perhaps TRBD1 (5 bases). The CDR3 has 13 residues. Germline CDR1 and CDR2: SGHVS and FNYEAQ. V was pared by 5 bases and J by 4 bases, with 12 bases between. CDR3 amino acids: CASSPRQTYEQYF. Written as DNA, the CDR3 is TGTGCCAGCAGCCCTCGACAGACATACGAGCAGTACTTC.

This clonotype is labeled medium-sized. V usage is TRBV4-1 and J usage is TRBJ2-4; no definite D call. The CDR3 runs 16 residues. Germline lookup yields CDR1 MGHRA and CDR2 YSYEKL. V was clipped by 0 bases and J by 1 base, with 10 bases between them. Here the CDR3 DNA reads TGCGCCAGCAGCCAAGAGCCAGAGTGGGCCAAAAACATTCAGTACTTC. This encodes CASSQEPEWAKNIQYF.

The V and J genes are TRBV6-5 and TRBJ1-1; no clear D gene. With 0 bases removed from V and 7 bases from J, the gap between germline ends came to 9 bases. Per germline, CDR1 MNHEY and CDR2 SVGAGI. The CDR3 has 13 residues. The CDR3 region is CASSYSGRSEAFF. CDR3 DNA: TGTGCCAGCAGTTACTCGGGCAGGAGTGAAGCTTTCTTT.

This clonotype showed up many times. This chain connects TRBV12-5 to TRBJ1-1; D remains unclear. Between the trimmed V and J ends, which lost 6 bases and 4 bases, there was a span of 15 bases. This CDR3 comprises 14 residues. CDR1 LGHNT and CDR2 FRNRAP come from the germline V gene. The CDR3 loop is CASGPPSAGTEAFF. The CDR3 DNA sequence: TGTGCTAGTGGCCCCCCGTCCGCAGGCACTGAAGCTTTCTTT.

The chain carries TRBV18 and TRBJ2-4; D is uncertain. The V and J ends lost 10 bases and 1 base respectively, with 11 bases between them. CDR1 and CDR2 (germline): KGHSH, LQKENI. This CDR3 spans 13 amino acids. The CDR3 DNA is TGTGCCACCACGGACGTGGCCAAAAACATTCAGTACTTC. Translation: CATTDVAKNIQYF.

This clonotype has at least ten counts. V gene TRBV5-1 combines with J gene TRBJ2-1; 7 nucleotides agree with TRBD1. V shed 1 base and J 4 bases; nucleotides not matched to a gene: 5. This CDR3 comprises 15 residues. Germline V gene lookup returns CDR1 SGHRS and CDR2 YFSETQ. DNA for the CDR3: TGCGCCAGCAGCTTGAGTACACAGGGGTACAATGAGCAGTTCTTC. This codes for CASSLSTQGYNEQFF.

The sample holds a few counts of this clonotype. This chain links TRBV6-2 or TRBV6-3 with TRBJ2-7; D is undetermined. V lost 4 bases, J lost 5 bases, and 24 bases lay in between. This CDR3 is built from 17 residues. The V gene's germline CDR1 is MNHEY and CDR2 SVGEGT. CDR3 nucleotides: TGTGCCAGCAGTTCAAGTCCCCGCGTACTCATGTGGAACGAGCAGTACTTC. It codes for CASSSSPRVLMWNEQYF.

The chain combines TRBV20-1 with TRBJ1-1; D not certain. Trimming pared 6 bases from V and 1 base from J, leaving 3 bases between. The CDR3 length is 10 residues. Germline values: CDR1 DFQATT, CDR2 SNEGSKA (reference sequence). CDR3 coding DNA: TGCAGTGCGGGGAACACTGAAGCTTTCTTT. Its protein is CSAGNTEAFF.

Only a few counts were recorded for this clonotype. The rearrangement joins TRBV20-1 to TRBJ2-1, with 7 bases matching TRBD2. The CDR3 spans 15 residues. V gave up 1 base and J gave up 2 bases; unmatched junction bases: 5. Germline CDR1 reads DFQATT; CDR2 reads SNEGSKA (reference sequence). CDR3: CSARVEGGAYNEQFF. The CDR3, as DNA: TGCAGTGCTAGAGTCGAGGGAGGGGCCTACAATGAGCAGTTCTTC.

This clonotype was detected many times. V and J are TRBV20-1 and TRBJ2-1; perhaps TRBD2 as D (6 bases). V was clipped by 3 bases and J by 5 bases, with 11 bases between them. Germline CDR1 DFQATT, CDR2 SNEGSKA (reference sequence). This CDR3 region has 13 residues. The CDR3 reads CSASGDLNNEQFF. The CDR3 nucleotides read TGCAGTGCTAGCGGGGACTTAAACAATGAGCAGTTCTTC.

This clonotype was counted between two and nine times. The CDR3 coding sequence is TGCAGCGTCCGGACAGGGATCACTGAAGCTTTCTTT. This gives the protein CSVRTGITEAFF. The chain employs TRBV29-1 and TRBJ1-1; 8 nucleotides match TRBD1. The ends lost 6 bases at V and 4 bases at J; junction bases unmatched: 4. There are 12 residues in the CDR3. The germline gives CDR1 SQVTM, CDR2 ANQGSEA.

The chain recombines TRBV20-1 with TRBJ1-1; D possibly corresponds to TRBD1 (5 bases). Looked up from germline, CDR1 is DFQATT and CDR2 is SNEGSKA (reference sequence). The length of the CDR3 is 15 residues. The germline V and J ends were trimmed by 0 bases and 2 bases, with 13 bases remaining between them. CDR3 bases: TGCAGTGCTAGAGATCCGCAGGGTACCAACACTGAAGCTTTCTTT. Residues: CSARDPQGTNTEAFF.